The source of this TCR beta chain is a study of T cell responses to AZD1222 COVID-19 vaccine. Study-level findings and limits: Every sample of the repertoires postdated the peak T cell response. Across spike, vaccine-associated CD4 TCRs were found, dominant at 160-218 and 743-854. Just a handful of AZD1222 recipients tested seropositive at baseline. Females made up more of the donors, who were largely white British, and clonal diversity may have come out too low.

The repertoire was sequenced with immunoSEQ multiplex PCR; TCRdb's copy has only in-frame clones and lacks some. This sample has around 140,000 clones, with about 92% found just once. Germline V gives CDR1 DFQATT, CDR2 SNEGSKA (reference sequence). Between the trimmed V and J ends, which lost 3 bases and 3 bases, there was a span of 15 bases. The CDR3 contains 15 residues. Turning to this clone: The antigen is unknown.

V gene TRBV20-1 combines with J gene TRBJ1-5; no definite D call. The sample here was peripheral blood, taken after recovery from COVID-19. The sequence came from an adult who had recovered from COVID-19. The DNA of the CDR3 is TGCAGTGCTAGTAGGGTCCAGGCTGACAATCAGCCCCAGCATTTT. Translated: CSASRVQADNQPQHF.